A single sample is the source of the 25 T cell receptor beta chains below, sequenced in a study of blood T cell repertoires in COVID-19. Generated by immunoSEQ multiplex PCR, the TCRdb table keeps only in-frame clones and is missing some. Here the sample spans approximately 110,000 clones, 80% to 90% being singletons. Material: peripheral blood. The receptors shown here come from a woman in her 70s with acute or convalescent COVID-19.

This chain connects TRBV13 to TRBJ2-7; 7 nucleotides match TRBD2. With V trimmed by 2 bases and J by 2 bases, 3 bases remained unmatched. The CDR3 is 14 amino acids. Germline V CDR1 and CDR2: PRHDT, FYEKMQ (reference sequence). CDR3 region: CASSLSGTAYEQYF. In nucleotides, the CDR3 is TGTGCCAGCAGCTTAAGCGGGACGGCCTACGAGCAGTACTTC.

The chain combines TRBV6-2 or TRBV6-3 with TRBJ1-1; possibly TRBD1 for D (5 bases). The V gene's germline CDR1 is MNHEY and CDR2 SVGEGT. Trimming removed 2 bases from V and 5 bases from J, with 15 bases in between. The CDR3 runs 15 residues. Here the CDR3 reads CASSYPPVGVTEAFF. In nucleotides, the CDR3 is TGTGCCAGCAGTTACCCCCCAGTAGGGGTGACTGAAGCTTTCTTT.

The table lists this clone with a count of one. The V gene is TRBV30, the J gene TRBJ2-3; D is perhaps TRBD2 (5 bases). The germline gives CDR1 GTSNPN, CDR2 SVGIG (reference sequence). V was trimmed by 0 bases and J by 3 bases, leaving 13 bases between them. This CDR3 comprises 15 residues. This CDR3 reads CAWSVRVGGTDTQYF. Here the CDR3 DNA reads TGTGCCTGGAGTGTACGAGTGGGCGGGACAGATACGCAGTATTTT.

The V gene is TRBV14, the J gene TRBJ1-1; the match to TRBD1 covers 8 bases. The CDR3 has 14 amino acids. Germline CDR1 and CDR2: SGHDN and FVKESK. The V gene end was trimmed by 1 base and the J gene end by 9 bases; junction bases not matched to a gene: 7. The CDR3 protein is CASSQGTGLWKAFF. CDR3 nucleotides: TGTGCCAGCAGCCAAGGGACAGGGCTTTGGAAAGCTTTCTTT. Based on the CDR3 plus reference TRBV14 and TRBJ1-1, the full variable domain is EAGVTQFPSHSVIEKGQTVTLRCDPISGHDNLYWYRRVMGKEIKFLLHFVKESKQDESGMPNNRFLAERTGGTYSTLKVQPAELEDSGVYFCASSQGTGLWKAFFGQGTRLTVV.

This chain connects TRBV28 to TRBJ2-7; 8 positions agree with TRBD1. Germline assignment: CDR1 MDHEN and CDR2 SYDVKM. V shed 6 bases and J 4 bases; nucleotides not matched to a gene: 5. The length of the CDR3 is 13 residues. CDR3 sequence (DNA): TGTGCCAGCAGCAGACAGGGGCCGTACGAGCAGTACTTC. It encodes CASSRQGPYEQYF.

The chain is built from TRBV5-4 and TRBJ1-1, with 7 bases fitting TRBD1. CDR3 length: 13 residues. V trimming: 1 base; J trimming: 10 bases; junction bases outside the gene matches: 7. In germline, CDR1 is SGHNT, CDR2 YYREEE (reference sequence). The CDR3 region is CASSLSDSGGAFF. The CDR3 region has the DNA TGTGCCAGCAGCTTGTCTGATTCAGGGGGAGCTTTCTTT. The variable domain in full, completed from reference TRBV5-4 and TRBJ1-1, reads ETGVTQSPTHLIKTRGQQVTLRCSSQSGHNTVSWYQQALGQGPQFIFQYYREEENGRGNFPPRFSGLQFPNYSSELNVNALELDDSALYLCASSLSDSGGAFFGQGTRLTVV.

The chain couples TRBV7-9 to TRBJ1-1, with 8 positions matching TRBD1. The V segment lost 5 bases and the J segment 5 bases; nucleotides outside the gene matches: 7. The CDR3 contains 14 residues. Germline CDR1 reads SEHNR; CDR2 reads FQNEAQ (reference sequence). The CDR3 DNA follows: TGTGCCAGCAGCATCCTGGGGGACAGGACTGAAGCTTTCTTT. Encoded protein: CASSILGDRTEAFF.

The rearrangement uses TRBV5-1 and TRBJ2-1; TRBD2 agrees at 10 bases. The germline gives CDR1 SGHRS, CDR2 YFSETQ. Trimming at V came to 4 bases and at J to 5 bases, leaving 9 bases not matched to a gene. The CDR3 is 16 residues long. This CDR3 is CASSGGTSVLNNEQFF. DNA for the CDR3: TGCGCCAGCAGCGGTGGGACTAGCGTACTCAACAATGAGCAGTTCTTC.

This clone was detected a few times. The genes are TRBV5-6 and TRBJ2-7, with D possibly being TRBD2 (6 bases). Germline-derived CDR1 and CDR2 are SGHDT and YYEEEE. This CDR3 spans 15 amino acids. V shed 0 bases and J shed 6 bases, with 16 bases lying between them. The DNA of the CDR3 is TGTGCCAGCAGCTTGGGCGGCGGGATCGTCTTCGAGCAGTACTTC. Encoded protein: CASSLGGGIVFEQYF.

The V call is TRBV4-1, the J call TRBJ1-6; tentatively, D is TRBD1 (6 bases). CDR3 length: 17 amino acids. V was shortened by 0 bases and J by 9 bases, with 18 bases between the two germline ends. Germline CDR1 MGHRA, CDR2 YSYEKL. The CDR3 DNA sequence: TGCGCCAGCAGCCAAGATACGTCGGGACAACCTTTTTCACCCCTCCACTTT. Translating it yields CASSQDTSGQPFSPLHF.

In its sample, this clone was seen a few times. The V call is TRBV5-1, the J call TRBJ2-7; 8 positions agree with TRBD2. CDR3 length: 16 residues. Germline CDR1 SGHRS, CDR2 YFSETQ. J gave up 4 bases and V 0 bases, and 9 bases lay outside the gene matches. The CDR3 is CASSLDRSSGLYEQYF. CDR3 bases: TGCGCCAGCAGCTTGGACCGCTCTAGCGGGTTATACGAGCAGTACTTC.

V gene TRBV2 combines with J gene TRBJ1-6; TRBD1 is a possible D gene (6 bases). The length of the CDR3 is 15 residues. Trimming removed 4 bases at V and 6 bases at J, with 13 bases between. From germline, CDR1 is SNHLY and CDR2 FYNNEI. The CDR3 nucleotides read TGTGCCAGCAGTGTAGGGAAAGGGGGTAATTCACCCCTCCACTTT. Translated: CASSVGKGGNSPLHF.

V usage is TRBV10-3 and J usage is TRBJ1-6; 8 bases are a match to TRBD1. CDR1 is ENHRY, CDR2 SYGVKD, per germline. This CDR3 is 14 amino acids long. With V trimmed by 3 bases and J by 9 bases, 4 bases remained unmatched. CDR3 loop: CAISEQTGASPLHF. The CDR3 nucleotides read TGTGCCATCAGTGAACAGACAGGGGCTTCACCCCTCCACTTT.

The chain links TRBV4-3 to TRBJ2-2; 12 bases match TRBD2. The V gene's germline CDR1 is LGHNA and CDR2 YSLEER. V gave up 3 bases and J gave up 0 bases; unmatched junction bases: 8. This CDR3 comprises 19 residues. The CDR3 is CASSHAASGRGSNTGELFF. DNA of the CDR3: TGCGCCAGCAGCCACGCCGCTAGCGGGAGGGGTTCGAACACCGGGGAGCTGTTTTTT.

J is TRBJ1-1 and V is TRBV30; D is unresolved. The CDR3 has 14 amino acids. Trimming took 1 base from V and 4 from J, leaving 13 bases between them. Germline CDR1 is GTSNPN and CDR2 is SVGIG (reference sequence). DNA for the CDR3: TGTGCCTGGAGTGCCCAGGCAGTCGGCACTGAAGCTTTCTTT. It translates to CAWSAQAVGTEAFF.

This chain uses TRBV6-2 or TRBV6-3 with TRBJ1-5; D unclear. The V gene lost 1 base and the J gene lost 2 bases, with 6 bases spanning the gap. Germline V gene sequence: CDR1 MNHEY, CDR2 SVGEGT. This CDR3 has 14 residues. CDR3 sequence: CASSYWQGNQPQHF. The CDR3 coding sequence is TGTGCCAGCAGTTACTGGCAGGGCAATCAGCCCCAGCATTTT.

The genes are TRBV29-1 and TRBJ1-1, with TRBD1 matching over 7 bases. The CDR3 runs 12 residues. V shed 7 bases and J 2 bases; nucleotides not matched to a gene: 4. The V gene's germline CDR1 is SQVTM and CDR2 ANQGSEA. CDR3 coding DNA: TGCAGCGCCGGGACAGTTAACACTGAAGCTTTCTTT. This codes for CSAGTVNTEAFF.

In its sample, this clone was seen a few times. The chain links TRBV18 to TRBJ2-1; a possible D gene is TRBD1 (6 bases). V was pared by 3 bases and J by 3 bases, with 18 bases between. Germline CDR1 KGHSH, CDR2 LQKENI. The CDR3 totals 17 residues. The CDR3 protein is CASSPPMGAVGYNEQFF. The DNA for the CDR3 is TGTGCCAGCTCACCCCCGATGGGGGCGGTGGGCTACAATGAGCAGTTCTTC.

The chain is built from TRBV6-6 and TRBJ1-2; D is perhaps TRBD1 (5 bases). V was shortened by 0 bases and J by 6 bases, with 14 bases between the two germline ends. This CDR3 is built from 15 residues. Germline lookup yields CDR1 MNHNY and CDR2 SVGAGI (reference sequence). CDR3 sequence (DNA): TGTGCCAGCAGTTACTCAGGAGGGGTAGGGGATGGCTACACCTTC. It codes for CASSYSGGVGDGYTF.

This sequence joins TRBV6-5 and TRBJ2-5; the D gene is possibly TRBD1 (6 bases). Deletions cut 6 bases from V and 4 bases from J, with 9 bases between. The germline gives CDR1 MNHEY, CDR2 SVGAGI. The CDR3 spans 12 residues. The CDR3 nucleotides are TGTGCCAGCAGGGACAGAAGAGAGACCCAGTACTTC. Encoded protein: CASRDRRETQYF.

The chain uses TRBV11-2 and TRBJ1-1; D unresolved. The CDR3 runs 14 residues. Germline CDR1 reads SGHAT; CDR2 reads FQNNGV. V dropped 5 bases and J dropped 1 base, with 11 bases sitting between them. CDR3 sequence reads: CASSPTRGNTEAFF. CDR3 nucleotide sequence: TGTGCCAGCAGCCCCACGAGAGGGAACACTGAAGCTTTCTTT.

This rearrangement joins TRBV11-2 to TRBJ1-1, with D tentatively TRBD1 (5 bases). Germline CDR1 and CDR2: SGHAT and FQNNGV. The ends were cut back, 3 bases at V and 6 bases at J, with 11 bases in the middle. CDR3 length: 13 residues. The CDR3 is CASSFTRGAEAFF. The DNA of the CDR3 is TGTGCCAGCAGCTTCACACGGGGGGCTGAAGCTTTCTTT. The whole variable domain, filled in from reference TRBV11-2 and TRBJ1-1, reads EAGVAQSPRYKIIEKRQSVAFWCNPISGHATLYWYQQILGQGPKLLIQFQNNGVVDDSQLPKDRFSAERLKGVDSTLKIQPAKLEDSAVYLCASSFTRGAEAFFGQGTRLTVV.

The rearrangement uses TRBV27 and TRBJ2-5; TRBD1 matches at 9 bases. The CDR3 has 16 amino acids. From germline, CDR1 is MNHEY and CDR2 SMNVEV (reference sequence). With V trimmed by 5 bases and J by 5 bases, 12 bases remained unmatched. The DNA for the CDR3 is TGTGCCAGCAGTCCCCTATATGGGACAGGGAAGGAGACCCAGTACTTC. Translating it yields CASSPLYGTGKETQYF.

This chain links TRBV6-5 with TRBJ2-7; 10 bases fit TRBD1. This CDR3 comprises 15 residues. V shed 2 bases, J shed 6 bases, and the junction held 7 bases outside the gene matches. Germline V gives CDR1 MNHEY, CDR2 SVGAGI. The chain's CDR3 is CASSYTGQGRAEQYF. The CDR3 nucleotides are TGTGCCAGCAGTTACACGGGACAGGGGAGGGCCGAGCAGTACTTC.

This clone was observed once. The V and J genes are TRBV7-8 and TRBJ1-1; D perhaps matches TRBD1 (6 bases). The length of the CDR3 is 14 residues. CDR1 SGHVS and CDR2 FQNEAQ come from the germline V gene. V gave up 0 bases and J gave up 6 bases, with 11 bases separating them. Here the CDR3 reads CASSLARAGAEAFF. The CDR3 DNA is TGTGCCAGCAGCTTAGCGCGGGCAGGGGCTGAAGCTTTCTTT.